These 22 T cell receptor beta chains share one sample of origin, sequenced in a study of cytomegalovirus exposure and HLA in healthy donors. Use of 60 Vbeta and 13 Jbeta primers characterized the PCR. The assay was immunoSEQ multiplex PCR, and TCRdb's table has in-frame clones only and misses some. The table shows about 110,000 clones, with under 85% occurring only once. The sequenced sample was PBMCs. All receptors come from a man aged 25 to 40 in good health and CMV-seropositive.

This chain joins TRBV14 and TRBJ2-3; D may be TRBD2 (6 bases). Trimming took 4 bases from V and 2 from J, leaving 10 bases between them. This CDR3 has 14 amino acids. Germline CDR1 is SGHDN and CDR2 is FVKESK. The CDR3 loop reads CASSRGEFTDTQYF. CDR3 sequence (DNA): TGTGCCAGCAGCCGGGGGGAGTTCACAGATACGCAGTATTTT.

V and J are TRBV5-1 and TRBJ2-5, with D hard to call. The germline gives CDR1 SGHRS, CDR2 YFSETQ. Trimming stripped 2 bases from V and 4 bases from J, with 12 bases between. The CDR3 sequence is 14 residues long. CDR3 bases: TGCGCCAGCAGCTTTAGTAGCTTGGGAGAGACCCAGTACTTC. It codes for CASSFSSLGETQYF.

The chain combines TRBV18 with TRBJ2-7, with D possibly matching TRBD2 (7 bases). The CDR3 consists of 15 residues. Between the trimmed V and J ends, which lost 3 bases and 5 bases, there was a span of 17 bases. Germline loops: CDR1 KGHSH, CDR2 LQKENI. This CDR3 reads CASSPSAGAIDEQYF. CDR3 bases: TGTGCCAGCTCACCCTCGGCGGGGGCCATCGACGAGCAGTACTTC.

The rearrangement links TRBV12-5 to TRBJ2-2; 11 bases agree with TRBD2. J lost 5 bases, V lost 1 base, and 6 bases had no gene match. The germline gives CDR1 LGHNT, CDR2 FRNRAP. The CDR3 is 17 amino acids. CDR3 loop: CASGLGLAGIRTGELFF. CDR3 nucleotide sequence: TGTGCTAGTGGTTTGGGACTAGCGGGGATTAGGACCGGGGAGCTGTTTTTT. The variable domain in full, with the rest retrieved from reference TRBV12-5 and TRBJ2-2, is DARVTQTPRHKVTEMGQEVTMRCQPILGHNTVFWYRQTMMQGLELLAYFRNRAPLDDSGMPKDRFSAEMPDATLATLKIQPSEPRDSAVYFCASGLGLAGIRTGELFFGEGSRLTVL.

The genes are TRBV5-6 and TRBJ2-5; 9 bases align to TRBD2. This CDR3 has 16 amino acids. V trimming: 2 bases; J trimming: 0 bases; junction bases outside the gene matches: 5. Germline-derived CDR1 and CDR2 are SGHDT and YYEEEE. CDR3 nucleotides: TGTGCCAGCAGCTTCGGGGCGGGGGGGTACCAAGAGACCCAGTACTTC. It specifies CASSFGAGGYQETQYF.

The genes are TRBV19 and TRBJ2-1, with a weak D call TRBD2 (7 bases). Trimming stripped 7 bases from V and 7 bases from J, with 17 bases between. This CDR3 contains 14 residues. CDR1 and CDR2 from the germline V gene are LNHDA and SQIVND (reference sequence). The CDR3 sequence is CASTNTGGQNEQFF. CDR3 DNA sequence: TGTGCCAGTACTAATACCGGGGGGCAGAATGAGCAGTTCTTC.

J is TRBJ2-7 and V is TRBV23-1; 8 nucleotides match TRBD1. TRBV23-1 is recorded as an ORF, its role being uncertain. J was trimmed by 4 bases and V by 5 bases; bases with no gene match: 7. This CDR3 region has 14 residues. The CDR3 region is CASSFQGAQYEQYF. CDR3 bases: TGCGCCAGCAGTTTCCAGGGGGCGCAGTACGAGCAGTACTTC.

The genes are TRBV6-6 and TRBJ1-2, with 7 bases that match TRBD1. The CDR3 sequence is 14 residues long. The V segment lost 2 bases and the J segment 3 bases; nucleotides outside the gene matches: 3. CDR1 and CDR2 (germline): MNHNY, SVGAGI (reference sequence). DNA for the CDR3: TGTGCCAGCAGTTACCCCGACAGGGACTATGGCTACACCTTC. Its protein product is CASSYPDRDYGYTF.

In nucleotides, the CDR3 is TGCGCCAGCAGTTGGAGCGCCGGCACAGATACGCAGTATTTT. It codes for CASSWSAGTDTQYF. The chain carries TRBV10-1 and TRBJ2-3; no clear D. Trimming stripped 5 bases from V and 1 base from J, with 10 bases between. The CDR3 is 14 residues long. CDR1 and CDR2 (germline): WNHNN, SYGVQD (reference sequence).

V and J are TRBV25-1 and TRBJ2-7, with no clear D. Trimming pared 4 bases from V and 0 bases from J, leaving 4 bases between. The CDR3 contains 12 residues. The germline V gene has CDR1 MGHDK and CDR2 SYGVNS. CDR3: CASSGYSYEQYF. CDR3 DNA: TGTGCCAGCAGTGGCTACTCCTACGAGCAGTACTTC.

This clone was observed once. The chain carries TRBV7-2 and TRBJ2-3; 9 nucleotides line up with TRBD2. In germline, CDR1 is SGHTA, CDR2 FQGNSA. Losses at the gene ends were 5 bases for V and 4 bases for J; bases not matched to a gene: 16. The CDR3 has 18 amino acids. This CDR3 is CASSARWRGGPWADTQYF. CDR3 nucleotides: TGTGCCAGCAGCGCCCGCTGGCGGGGGGGCCCTTGGGCAGATACGCAGTATTTT. The entire variable domain, with the rest obtained from reference TRBV7-2 and TRBJ2-3, is as follows: GAGVSQSPSNKVTEKGKDVELRCDPISGHTALYWYRQSLGQGLEFLIYFQGNSAPDKSGLPSDRFSAERTGGSVSTLTIQRTQQEDSAVYLCASSARWRGGPWADTQYFGPGTRLTVL.

V is TRBV6-5 and J is TRBJ1-2; the match to TRBD1 covers 11 bases. The CDR3 contains 15 residues. Germline trimming cut 2 bases from V and 4 bases from J; bases unmatched to any gene: 3. Germline values: CDR1 MNHEY, CDR2 SVGAGI. CDR3 DNA: TGTGCCAGCAGTTACGGACAGGGGGCTAGCTATGGCTACACCTTC. It yields the protein CASSYGQGASYGYTF.

This clone showed up just a few times. The genes are TRBV23-1 and TRBJ2-6, with D perhaps matching TRBD1 (6 bases). TRBV23-1 is flagged as an ORF with uncertain function. Trimming left V 7 bases short and J 0 bases short, with 16 bases between. The CDR3 is made up of 17 amino acids. CDR3 protein: CASTSGTLSSGANVLTF. CDR3 coding DNA: TGCGCCAGCACTTCCGGGACACTGAGCTCTGGGGCCAACGTCCTGACTTTC.

The chain employs TRBV7-2 and TRBJ2-5, with D tentatively TRBD2 (5 bases). CDR1 and CDR2 (germline): SGHTA, FQGNSA. This CDR3 contains 15 residues. V was clipped by 2 bases and J by 4 bases, with 14 bases between them. Here the CDR3 reads CASSLSGKWGETQYF. CDR3 nucleotide sequence: TGTGCCAGCAGCTTATCGGGGAAATGGGGAGAGACCCAGTACTTC.

This sequence joins TRBV5-5 and TRBJ1-6; a possible D gene is TRBD1 (6 bases). This CDR3 comprises 15 residues. The V and J ends lost 4 bases and 0 bases respectively, with 8 bases between them. Germline V CDR1 and CDR2: SGHKS, YYEKEE (reference sequence). The CDR3 bases are TGTGCCAGCAGCGGACAGAGCTCCTATAATTCACCCCTCCACTTT. Translated: CASSGQSSYNSPLHF.

This chain connects TRBV7-2 to TRBJ1-1; D perhaps matches TRBD1 (5 bases). Germline V gene data show CDR1 as SGHTA and CDR2 as FQGNSA. This CDR3 comprises 17 residues. V was trimmed by 1 base and J by 1 base, leaving 16 bases between them. CDR3 sequence reads: CASSLGPETAQNTEAFF. The DNA of the CDR3 is TGTGCCAGCAGCTTAGGGCCCGAGACAGCTCAGAACACTGAAGCTTTCTTT.

This clone showed up just a few times. The V gene is TRBV6-6, the J gene TRBJ1-1; TRBD1 is a possible D gene (5 bases). In germline, CDR1 is MNHNY, CDR2 SVGAGI (reference sequence). The CDR3 spans 13 residues. V dropped 2 bases and J dropped 5 bases, with 9 bases sitting between them. The CDR3 loop is CASSYDRGTEAFF. DNA for the CDR3: TGTGCCAGCAGTTACGATAGGGGAACTGAAGCTTTCTTT.

The chain has TRBV6-6 and TRBJ2-7; TRBD1 agrees at 8 bases. The junction had 9 bases not matched to a gene; V was cut back by 2 bases and J by 12 bases. Germline loops: CDR1 MNHNY, CDR2 SVGAGI (reference sequence). This CDR3 is 13 amino acids long. DNA for the CDR3: TGTGCCAGCAGTTACGACTGGACAGGGCGTCGGTACTTC. Its translation: CASSYDWTGRRYF.

This clone was seen more than once but under ten times. J is TRBJ2-7 and V is TRBV6-5; 8 positions agree with TRBD1. Losses at the gene ends were 6 bases for V and 7 bases for J; bases not matched to a gene: 14. Germline CDR1 is MNHEY and CDR2 is SVGAGI. There are 15 residues in the CDR3. The CDR3 region has the DNA TGTGCCAGCAGCGACCCTGGACAGGGTATTGATGAGCAGTACTTC. This encodes CASSDPGQGIDEQYF.

The chain carries TRBV29-1 and TRBJ1-1, with 7 bases matching TRBD1. The CDR3 has 11 residues. Trimming removed 6 bases from V and 7 bases from J; junction bases left unmatched: 5. Per the germline V gene, CDR1 is SQVTM and CDR2 is ANQGSEA. CDR3 in amino acids: CSVVRQGEAFF. The CDR3 bases are TGCAGCGTCGTAAGACAGGGTGAAGCTTTCTTT.

Turning to this clone: At the DNA level, this CDR3 is encoded by other sequences in the same sample as well. The CDR3 sequence is CASSPGQNSPLHF. The CDR3 nucleotides are TGTGCCAGCAGCCCGGGACAAAATTCACCCCTCCACTTT. V gene TRBV7-2 combines with J gene TRBJ1-6; a possible D gene is TRBD1 (6 bases). The germline CDR1 and CDR2 sequences are SGHTA and FQGNSA. The length of the CDR3 is 13 residues. V lost 5 bases, J lost 7 bases, and 9 bases lay in between.

This chain connects TRBV5-4 to TRBJ1-1; no firm D call. V was trimmed by 0 bases and J by 2 bases, leaving 11 bases between them. Germline V lookup: CDR1 SGHNT, CDR2 YYREEE (reference sequence). The CDR3 is made up of 15 amino acids. The CDR3 nucleotides are TGTGCCAGCAGCTTGGCGGGTGCGTATAACACTGAAGCTTTCTTT. Its protein is CASSLAGAYNTEAFF.